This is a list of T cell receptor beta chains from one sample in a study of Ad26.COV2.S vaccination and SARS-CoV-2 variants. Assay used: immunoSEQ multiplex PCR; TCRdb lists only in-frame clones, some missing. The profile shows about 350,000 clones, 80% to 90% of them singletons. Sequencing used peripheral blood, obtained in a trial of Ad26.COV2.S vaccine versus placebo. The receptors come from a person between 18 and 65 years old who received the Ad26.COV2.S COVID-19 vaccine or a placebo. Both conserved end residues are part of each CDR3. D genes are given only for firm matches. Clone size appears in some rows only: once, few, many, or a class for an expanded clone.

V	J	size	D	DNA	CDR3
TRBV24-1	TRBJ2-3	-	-	TGTGCCACCAGTGATTTACAGAGCACAGATACGCAGTATTTT	CATSDLQSTDTQYF
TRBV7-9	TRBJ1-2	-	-	TGTGCCAGCAGCTCTACCGACCACTATGGCTACACCTTC	CASSSTDHYGYTF
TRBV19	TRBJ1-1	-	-	TGTGCCAGCTACCATAAGACAGACCACACTGAAGCTTTCTTT	CASYHKTDHTEAFF
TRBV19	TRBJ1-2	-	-	TGTGCCAGTAGTCCGCTTAGTCAGGGCAGGAATTTTAACTATGGCTACACCTTC	CASSPLSQGRNFNYGYTF
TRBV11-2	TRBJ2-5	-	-	TGTGCCAGCAGCTTCGGGGCTGTGGGGGAGACCCAGTACTTC	CASSFGAVGETQYF
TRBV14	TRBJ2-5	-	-	TGTGCCAGCAGCCACAACCAAGAGACCCAGTACTTC	CASSHNQETQYF
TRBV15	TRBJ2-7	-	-	TGTGCCACCAGCAGAGAGAAAGTGGGATCCTACGAGCAGTACTTC	CATSREKVGSYEQYF
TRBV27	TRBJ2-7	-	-	TGTGCCAGCAGTTTAATCGGGACCTACGAGCAGTACTTC	CASSLIGTYEQYF
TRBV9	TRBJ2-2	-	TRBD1	TGTGCCAGCAGCGTAGCTGGGACAGGGGACACCGGGGAGCTGTTTTTT	CASSVAGTGDTGELFF
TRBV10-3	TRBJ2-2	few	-	TGTGCCTTCTGGGCCGCCGGGGAGCTGTTTTTT	CAFWAAGELFF
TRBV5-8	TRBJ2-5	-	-	TGTGCCAGCAGCTTGGTGGCTAACCAAGAGACCCAGTACTTC	CASSLVANQETQYF
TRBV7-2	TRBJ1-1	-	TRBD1	TGTGCCAGCAGCTCCCAGGGGGCGCGGACTGAAGCTTTCTTT	CASSSQGARTEAFF
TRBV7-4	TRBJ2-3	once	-	TGTGCCAGCAGCTTAGAGGGGACCTTGAGCACAGATACGCAGTATTTT	CASSLEGTLSTDTQYF
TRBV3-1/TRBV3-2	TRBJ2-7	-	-	TGTGCCAGCAGCCAAGACTACGAGCAGTACTTC	CASSQDYEQYF
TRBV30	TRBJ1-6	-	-	TGTGCCTGGGGGGCTAATAATTCACCCCTCCACTTT	CAWGANNSPLHF
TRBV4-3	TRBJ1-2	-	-	TGCGCCAGCAGCCAAGATTTTACATTTACCCACGAAGGCTACACCTTC	CASSQDFTFTHEGYTF
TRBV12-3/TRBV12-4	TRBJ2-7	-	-	TGTGCCAGCAGTTGGGGGGCGAGAGAGCAGTACTTC	CASSWGAREQYF
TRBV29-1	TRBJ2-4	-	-	TGCAGCGTTGCGATTACCACAGCCAAAAACATTCAGTACTTC	CSVAITTAKNIQYF
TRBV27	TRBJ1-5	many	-	TGTGCCAGCAGTTTGTTAGGGGCAGATCAGCCCCAGCATTTT	CASSLLGADQPQHF
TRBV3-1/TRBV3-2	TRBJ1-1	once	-	TGTGCCAGCAGGCCGTCACAGGGTTCTGAAGCTTTCTTT	CASRPSQGSEAFF
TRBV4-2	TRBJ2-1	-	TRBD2	TGTGCCAGCACCGACCTGACTAGCGGGGGGCCCATGGCAGGCAATGAGCAGTTCTTC	CASTDLTSGGPMAGNEQFF
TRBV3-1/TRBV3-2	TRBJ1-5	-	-	TGTGCCAGCAGCCAAGATGGATGGGGGGATCAGCCCCAGCATTTT	CASSQDGWGDQPQHF
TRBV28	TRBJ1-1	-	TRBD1	TGTGCCAGCAGGCCGACAGGGGGCGGCACTGAAGCTTTCTTT	CASRPTGGGTEAFF
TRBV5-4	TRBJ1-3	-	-	TGTGCCAGCAGCTTGGGGGCAGGGGCAAACACCATATATTTT	CASSLGAGANTIYF
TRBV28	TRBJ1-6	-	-	TGTGCCAGCATGCCAAAGGGGCCCTATAATTCACCCCTCCACTTT	CASMPKGPYNSPLHF
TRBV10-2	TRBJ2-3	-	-	TGCGCCAGCAGTCCGTGGGGGGGCGGAGATACGCAGTATTTT	CASSPWGGGDTQYF
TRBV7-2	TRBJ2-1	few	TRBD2	TGTGCCAGCAGCTTTTTTGGGACTAGCCGGGGTGAGCAGTTCTTC	CASSFFGTSRGEQFF
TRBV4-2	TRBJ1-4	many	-	TGTGCCAGCAGCCAAGCAGGCCATAATGAAAAACTGTTTTTT	CASSQAGHNEKLFF
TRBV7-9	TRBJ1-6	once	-	TGTGCCAGCAGTATAAACCCACAGGGACTTAATTCACCCCTCCACTTT	CASSINPQGLNSPLHF
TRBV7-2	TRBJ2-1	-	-	TGTGCCAGCAGCTCCCATGGCGGGGACTCCTACAATGAGCAGTTCTTC	CASSSHGGDSYNEQFF
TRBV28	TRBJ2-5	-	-	TGTGCCAGCGGCCCTATGGACAGACCCCAAGAGACCCAGTACTTC	CASGPMDRPQETQYF
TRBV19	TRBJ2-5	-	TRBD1	TGTGCCAGTAGTACCGGACAGGGGGTACTAGAGACCCAGTACTTC	CASSTGQGVLETQYF
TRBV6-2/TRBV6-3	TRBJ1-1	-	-	TGTGCCAGCAGTTACTCGATGTGGGACACCGACACTGAAGCTTTCTTT	CASSYSMWDTDTEAFF
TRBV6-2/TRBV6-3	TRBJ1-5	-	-	TGTGCCAGCAGTTTTACAGGGAGGAGCAATCAGCCCCAGCATTTT	CASSFTGRSNQPQHF
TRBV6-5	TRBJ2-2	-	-	TGTGCCAGCAGTTATACGGGGGCGGATACCGGGGAGCTGTTTTTT	CASSYTGADTGELFF
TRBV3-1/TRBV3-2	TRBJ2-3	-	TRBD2	TGTGCCAGCAGCTTACTAGCGGGAGGGCCAACAGATACGCAGTATTTT	CASSLLAGGPTDTQYF
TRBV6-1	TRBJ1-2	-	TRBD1	TGTGCCAGCAGTCAAGCGGGACAGGGGGCCGATTATGGCTACACCTTC	CASSQAGQGADYGYTF
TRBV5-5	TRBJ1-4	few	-	TGTGCCAGCAGCTTGGGAGATTTCAATGAAAAACTGTTTTTT	CASSLGDFNEKLFF
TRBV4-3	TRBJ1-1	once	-	TGCGCCAGCAGCCAAGCAAGCCCAGGGTCGATTAACACTGAAGCTTTCTTT	CASSQASPGSINTEAFF
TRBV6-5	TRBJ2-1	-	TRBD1	TGTGCCAGCAAAGGGACAGGGGGATACAATGAGCAGTTCTTC	CASKGTGGYNEQFF
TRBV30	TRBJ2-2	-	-	TGTGCCTGGCGAACGGACAGAAACACCGGGGAGCTGTTTTTT	CAWRTDRNTGELFF
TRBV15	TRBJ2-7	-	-	TGTGCCACCAGCAGAGAGATAGCTTACGAGCAGTACTTC	CATSREIAYEQYF
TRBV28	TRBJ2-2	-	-	TGTGCCAGCAGTTTATCTGACGGGGAGCTGTTTTTT	CASSLSDGELFF
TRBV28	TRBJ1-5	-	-	TGTGCCAGCAGTTACATAAATAGCAATCAGCCCCAGCATTTT	CASSYINSNQPQHF
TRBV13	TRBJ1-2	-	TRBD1	TGTGCCAGCAGCCCCGGGACAGGGGGCTACACCTTC	CASSPGTGGYTF
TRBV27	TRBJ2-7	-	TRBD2	TGTGCCAGCAGTAGGGCCCTAGCGGGAGACAACGAGCAGTACTTC	CASSRALAGDNEQYF
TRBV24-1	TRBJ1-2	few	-	TGTGCCACCAGTGATGGGCGGAACTATGGCTACACCTTC	CATSDGRNYGYTF
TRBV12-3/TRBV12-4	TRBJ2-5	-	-	TGTGCCAGCAGTCCCCTGCTGGGGGAGACCCAGTACTTC	CASSPLLGETQYF
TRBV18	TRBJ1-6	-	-	TGTGCCAGCTCAGCCATGCGGACAGAAAATTCACCCCTCCACTTT	CASSAMRTENSPLHF
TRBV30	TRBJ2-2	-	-	TGTGCCTGGCAGAAAAAGGCCGGGGAGCTGTTTTTT	CAWQKKAGELFF
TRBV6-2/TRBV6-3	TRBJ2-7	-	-	TGTGCCAGCAGTTACTCGAAATCATGGGGCTCCTACGAGCAGTACTTC	CASSYSKSWGSYEQYF
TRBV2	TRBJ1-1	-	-	TGTGCCAGCAGTTCGGATTTAAGGGATATGAACACTGAAGCTTTCTTT	CASSSDLRDMNTEAFF
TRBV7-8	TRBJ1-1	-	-	TGTGCCAGCAGCTTAGCGGGGGGCTTCACTGAAGCTTTCTTT	CASSLAGGFTEAFF
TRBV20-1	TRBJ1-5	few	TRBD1	TGCAGTGCTAGTGTCTTCTCCATCACGACAGGGCACGACAATCAGCCCCAGCATTTT	CSASVFSITTGHDNQPQHF
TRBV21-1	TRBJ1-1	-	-	TGTGCCAGCAGCAAAGTCGAAAAAGGGAACACTGAAGCTTTCTTT	CASSKVEKGNTEAFF
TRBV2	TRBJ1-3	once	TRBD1	TGTGCCAGCAGTGAGGGCAGGGGGCTCTCTGGAAACACCATATATTTT	CASSEGRGLSGNTIYF
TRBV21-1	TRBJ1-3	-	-	TGTGCCAGCAGCCCCGGACAGGGTAGCTCTGGAAACACCATATATTTT	CASSPGQGSSGNTIYF